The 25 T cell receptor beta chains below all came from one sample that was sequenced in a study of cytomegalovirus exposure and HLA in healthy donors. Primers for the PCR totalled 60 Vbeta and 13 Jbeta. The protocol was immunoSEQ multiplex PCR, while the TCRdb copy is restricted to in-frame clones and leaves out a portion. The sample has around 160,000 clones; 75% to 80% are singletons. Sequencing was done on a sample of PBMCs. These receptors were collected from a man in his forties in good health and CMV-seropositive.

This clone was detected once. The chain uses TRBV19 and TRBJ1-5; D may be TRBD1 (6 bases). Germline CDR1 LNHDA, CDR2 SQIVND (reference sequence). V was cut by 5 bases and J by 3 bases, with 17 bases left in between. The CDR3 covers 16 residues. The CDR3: CASSSWDIRDNQPQHF. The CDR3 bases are TGTGCCAGTAGTTCCTGGGACATTAGAGACAATCAGCCCCAGCATTTT.

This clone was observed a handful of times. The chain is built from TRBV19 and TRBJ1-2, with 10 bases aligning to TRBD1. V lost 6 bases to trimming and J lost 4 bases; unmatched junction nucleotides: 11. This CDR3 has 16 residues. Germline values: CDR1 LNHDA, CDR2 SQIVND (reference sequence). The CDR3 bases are TGTGCCAGTAGAGGGAGCCGACAGGGGGCGGCCTATGGCTACACCTTC. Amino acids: CASRGSRQGAAYGYTF.

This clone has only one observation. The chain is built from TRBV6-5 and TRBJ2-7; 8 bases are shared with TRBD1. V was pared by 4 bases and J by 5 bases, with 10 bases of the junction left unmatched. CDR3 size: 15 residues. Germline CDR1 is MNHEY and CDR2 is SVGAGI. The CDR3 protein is CASSSPDRVSDEQYF. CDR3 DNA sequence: TGTGCCAGCAGTTCCCCGGACAGGGTGAGCGACGAGCAGTACTTC.

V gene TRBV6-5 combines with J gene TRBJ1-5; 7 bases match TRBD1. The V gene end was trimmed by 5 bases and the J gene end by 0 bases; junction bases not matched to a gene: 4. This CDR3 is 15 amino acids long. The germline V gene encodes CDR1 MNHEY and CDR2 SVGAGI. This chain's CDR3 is CASSSGQASNQPQHF. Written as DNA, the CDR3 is TGTGCCAGCAGTAGCGGACAGGCTAGCAATCAGCCCCAGCATTTT.

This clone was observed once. The CDR3 sequence is CASSLRGTGAYEQYF. DNA of the CDR3: TGTGCCAGCAGTCTACGGGGGACAGGGGCCTACGAGCAGTACTTC. This sequence joins TRBV27 and TRBJ2-7; 10 positions agree with TRBD1. The V gene end was trimmed by 5 bases and the J gene end by 2 bases; junction bases not matched to a gene: 6. CDR1 and CDR2 (germline): MNHEY, SMNVEV (reference sequence). The CDR3 length is 15 residues.

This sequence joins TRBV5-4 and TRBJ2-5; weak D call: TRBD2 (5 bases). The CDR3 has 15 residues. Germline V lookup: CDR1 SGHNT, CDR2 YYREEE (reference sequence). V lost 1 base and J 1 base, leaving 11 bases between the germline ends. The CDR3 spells CASSLSGLAQETQYF. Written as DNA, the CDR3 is TGTGCCAGCAGCTTGTCAGGTCTAGCCCAAGAGACCCAGTACTTC.

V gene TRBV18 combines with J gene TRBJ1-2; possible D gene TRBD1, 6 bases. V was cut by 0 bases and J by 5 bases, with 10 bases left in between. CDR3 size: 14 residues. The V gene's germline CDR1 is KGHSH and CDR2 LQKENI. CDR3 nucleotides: TGTGCCAGCTCACCACCGGGGGCAGGGTATGGCTACACCTTC. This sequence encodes CASSPPGAGYGYTF.

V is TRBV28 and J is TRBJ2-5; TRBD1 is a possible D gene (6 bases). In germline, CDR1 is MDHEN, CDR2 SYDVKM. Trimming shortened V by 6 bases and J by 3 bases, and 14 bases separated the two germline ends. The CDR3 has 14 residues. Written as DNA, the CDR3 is TGTGCCAGCAGGACAGGCCCCAATGAAGAGACCCAGTACTTC. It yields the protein CASRTGPNEETQYF. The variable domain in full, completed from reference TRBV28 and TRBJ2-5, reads DVKVTQSSRYLVKRTGEKVFLECVQDMDHENMFWYRQDPGLGLRLIYFSYDVKMKEKGDIPEGYSVSREKKERFSLILESASTNQTSMYLCASRTGPNEETQYFGPGTRLLVL.

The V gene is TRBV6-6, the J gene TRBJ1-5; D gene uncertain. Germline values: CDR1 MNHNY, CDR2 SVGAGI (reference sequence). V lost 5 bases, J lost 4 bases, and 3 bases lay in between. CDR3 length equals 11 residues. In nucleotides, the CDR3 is TGTGCCAGCAGTCAAAATCAGCCCCAGCATTTT. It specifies CASSQNQPQHF.

The CDR3 spells CASSEAGTSAYEQYF. The CDR3 DNA reads TGTGCCAGCAGTGAAGCCGGGACTAGCGCCTACGAGCAGTACTTC. V and J are TRBV2 and TRBJ2-5; 10 nucleotides align to TRBD2. The J call is uncertain, as TRBJ2-7 better fits the DNA end. Looked up from germline, CDR1 is SNHLY and CDR2 is FYNNEI. This CDR3 comprises 15 residues.

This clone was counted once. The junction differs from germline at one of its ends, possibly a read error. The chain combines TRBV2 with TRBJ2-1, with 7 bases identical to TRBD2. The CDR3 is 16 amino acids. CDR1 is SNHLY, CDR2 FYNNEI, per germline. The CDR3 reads CASTEQAGARLREQFF. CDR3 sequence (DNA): TGTGCCAGCACTGAACAGGCGGGAGCGCGTCTGAGGGAGCAGTTCTTC. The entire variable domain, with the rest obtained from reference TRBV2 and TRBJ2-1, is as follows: EPEVTQTPSHQVTQMGQEVILRCVPISNHLYFYWYRQILGQKVEFLVSFYNNEISEKSEIFDDQFSVERPDGSNFTLKIRSTKLEDSAMYFCASTEQAGARLREQFFGPGTRLTVL.

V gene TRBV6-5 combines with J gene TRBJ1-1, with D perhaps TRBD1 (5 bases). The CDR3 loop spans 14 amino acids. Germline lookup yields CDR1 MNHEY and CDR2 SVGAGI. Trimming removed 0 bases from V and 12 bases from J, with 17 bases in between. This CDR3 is CASSYSTANTLPFF. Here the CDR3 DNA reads TGTGCCAGCAGTTACTCGACAGCTAACACTCTCCCTTTCTTT.

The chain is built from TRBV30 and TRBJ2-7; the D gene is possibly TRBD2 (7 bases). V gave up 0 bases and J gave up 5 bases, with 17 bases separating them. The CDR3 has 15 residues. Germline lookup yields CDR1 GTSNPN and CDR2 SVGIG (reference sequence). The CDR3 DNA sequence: TGTGCCTGGAGTGTGGGGGGGCGGTTCTACGACGAGCAGTACTTC. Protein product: CAWSVGGRFYDEQYF.

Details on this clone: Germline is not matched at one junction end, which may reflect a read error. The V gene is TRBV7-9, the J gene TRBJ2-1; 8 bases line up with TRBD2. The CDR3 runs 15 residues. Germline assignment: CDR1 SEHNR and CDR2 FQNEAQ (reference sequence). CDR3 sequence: CSSSLTSGPYNEQFF. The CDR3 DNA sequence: TGTTCCAGCAGCTTAACTAGCGGACCATACAATGAGCAGTTCTTC.

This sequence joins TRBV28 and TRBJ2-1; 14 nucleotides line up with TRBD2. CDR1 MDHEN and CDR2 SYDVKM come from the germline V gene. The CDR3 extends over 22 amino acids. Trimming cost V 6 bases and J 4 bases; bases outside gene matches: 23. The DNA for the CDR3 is TGTGCCAGCAGCTCATCGGGACTAGCGGGAGCCCCGCGGGGGATCTGGTACAATGAGCAGTTCTTC. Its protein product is CASSSSGLAGAPRGIWYNEQFF.

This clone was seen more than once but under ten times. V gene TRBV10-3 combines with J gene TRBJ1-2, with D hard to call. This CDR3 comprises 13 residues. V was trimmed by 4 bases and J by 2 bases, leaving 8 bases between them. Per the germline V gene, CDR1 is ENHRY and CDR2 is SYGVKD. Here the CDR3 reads CAISGPMNYGYTF. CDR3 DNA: TGTGCCATCAGTGGGCCGATGAACTATGGCTACACCTTC.

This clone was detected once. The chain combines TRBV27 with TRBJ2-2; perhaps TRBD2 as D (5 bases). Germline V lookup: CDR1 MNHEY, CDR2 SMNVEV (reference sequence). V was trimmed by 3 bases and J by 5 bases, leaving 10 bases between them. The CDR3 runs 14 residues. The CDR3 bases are TGTGCCAGCAGTTTGAGGGCTGGAACCGGGGAGCTGTTTTTT. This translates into CASSLRAGTGELFF.

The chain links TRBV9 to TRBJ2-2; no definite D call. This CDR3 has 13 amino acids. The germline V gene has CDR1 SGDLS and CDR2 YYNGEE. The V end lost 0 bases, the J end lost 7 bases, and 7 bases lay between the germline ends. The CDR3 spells CASSVAKFGELFF. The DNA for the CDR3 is TGTGCCAGCAGCGTAGCTAAGTTCGGGGAGCTGTTTTTT.

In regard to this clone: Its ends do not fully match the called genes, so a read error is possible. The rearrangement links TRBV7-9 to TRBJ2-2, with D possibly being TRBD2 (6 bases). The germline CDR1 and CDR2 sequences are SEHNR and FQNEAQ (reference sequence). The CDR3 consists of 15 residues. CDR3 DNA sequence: TGTTCCAGCAGCTCACGCGGGAAGGCCACCGGGGAGCTGTTTTTT. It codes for CSSSSRGKATGELFF.

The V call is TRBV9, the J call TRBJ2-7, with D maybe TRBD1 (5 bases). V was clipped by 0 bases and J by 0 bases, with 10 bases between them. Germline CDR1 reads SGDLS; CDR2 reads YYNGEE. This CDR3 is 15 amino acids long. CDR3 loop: CASSVGQPSSYEQYF. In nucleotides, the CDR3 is TGTGCCAGCAGCGTAGGACAGCCCTCCTCCTACGAGCAGTACTTC.

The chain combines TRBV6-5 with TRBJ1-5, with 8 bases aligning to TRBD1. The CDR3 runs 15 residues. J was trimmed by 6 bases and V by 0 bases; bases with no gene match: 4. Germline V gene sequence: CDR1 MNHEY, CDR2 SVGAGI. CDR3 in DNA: TGTGCCAGCAGTTACTCCGGACAGGGTAGTCAGCCCCAGCATTTT. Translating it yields CASSYSGQGSQPQHF.

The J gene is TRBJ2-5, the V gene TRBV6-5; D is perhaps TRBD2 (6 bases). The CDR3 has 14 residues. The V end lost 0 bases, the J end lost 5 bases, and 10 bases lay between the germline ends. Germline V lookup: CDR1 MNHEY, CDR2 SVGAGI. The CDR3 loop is CASSYSLARETQYF. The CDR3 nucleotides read TGTGCCAGCAGTTACTCACTAGCTCGGGAGACCCAGTACTTC.

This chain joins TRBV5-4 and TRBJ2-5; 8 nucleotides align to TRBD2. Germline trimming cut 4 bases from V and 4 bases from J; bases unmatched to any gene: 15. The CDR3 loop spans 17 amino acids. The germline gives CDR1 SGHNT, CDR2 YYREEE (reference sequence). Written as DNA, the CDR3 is TGTGCCAGCAGCATCAACCTTAGTGTGGGACTAGGAGAGACCCAGTACTTC. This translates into CASSINLSVGLGETQYF.

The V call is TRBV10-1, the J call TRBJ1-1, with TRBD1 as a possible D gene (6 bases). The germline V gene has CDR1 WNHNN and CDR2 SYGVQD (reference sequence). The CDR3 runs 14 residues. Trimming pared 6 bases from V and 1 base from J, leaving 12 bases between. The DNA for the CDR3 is TGCGCCAGCAGCACGGACAGATCGAACACTGAAGCTTTCTTT. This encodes CASSTDRSNTEAFF.

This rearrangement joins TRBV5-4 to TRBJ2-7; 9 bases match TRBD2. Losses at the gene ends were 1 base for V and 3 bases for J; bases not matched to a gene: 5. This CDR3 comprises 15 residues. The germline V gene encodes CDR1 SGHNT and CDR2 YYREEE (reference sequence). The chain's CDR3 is CASSLPSSGIYEQYF. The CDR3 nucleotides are TGTGCCAGCAGCTTGCCGTCTAGCGGGATCTACGAGCAGTACTTC.